These T cell receptor beta chains were read from a single sample in a study of T cells in Graves' hyperthyroidism and ophthalmopathy. TCRdb ran MiXCR on the multiplex PCR reads and lists one entry per CDR3 protein. This sample carries fewer than 350,000 distinct CDR3 sequences, roughly a fifth of them seen once, and the ten largest clones take under 55%. Input material: blood. Receptors originate from a woman aged 50 to 65 with Graves' hyperthyroidism. CDR3s include the opening cysteine and the closing phenylalanine or tryptophan. The order of the fields is CDR3 length, V gene, clone size, D gene, J gene, CDR3 DNA, CDR3 protein. The D gene is left open where the match is weak. Some rows have no size entry. The others give once, few or many, or a class for an expanded clone.

15	TRBV27	NA	NA	TRBJ1-5	TGTGCCAGCAGCCGAGATGTCGAGGGCAACCAGCCCCAGCATTTT	CASSRDVEGNQPQHF
17	TRBV3-1	many	TRBD2	TRBJ2-1	TGTGCCAGCAGCCAAAATTCCCGACTAGCGGGAAACAATGAGCAGTTCTTC	CASSQNSRLAGNNEQFF
14	TRBV30	many	TRBD2	TRBJ2-1	TGTGCCTGGAGTGGGACTAGCGGGCCCACCGAGCAGTTCTTC	CAWSGTSGPTEQFF
12	TRBV10-2	NA	NA	TRBJ2-7	TGCGCCAGCGGTAGGGCCCCCAACGAGCGGTACTTC	CASGRAPNERYF
14	TRBV19	once	NA	TRBJ2-2	TGTGCCAGTAGTATAGCGGGCCCTTCCGGGGAGCTGTTTTTT	CASSIAGPSGELFF
15	TRBV24-1	many	TRBD1	TRBJ2-2	TGTGCCACCAGTGATTTGGACAGGGGTACCGGGGAGCTGTTTTTT	CATSDLDRGTGELFF
12	TRBV15	NA	NA	TRBJ2-3	TGTGCCACCAGCATGTCCACAGATACGCAGTATTTT	CATSMSTDTQYF
14	TRBV7-9	few	NA	TRBJ1-5	TGTGCCAGCAGCTCGGACACGAACAATCAGCCCCAGCATTTT	CASSSDTNNQPQHF
15	TRBV6-1	many	TRBD1	TRBJ1-1	TGTGCCAGCAGCCCCCGGACAGGGGGCCCCACTGAAGCTTTCTTT	CASSPRTGGPTEAFF
13	TRBV7-2	many	NA	TRBJ2-7	TGTGCCAGCAGCTTAGAAGTTATCTACGAGCAGTACTTC	CASSLEVIYEQYF
14	TRBV5-5	NA	NA	TRBJ2-2	TGTGCCAGCAGCTTGGCCTGGGACACCGGGGAGCTGTTTTTT	CASSLAWDTGELFF
14	TRBV20-1	few	TRBD1	TRBJ1-5	TGCAGTGCTATCTCCGGGACAGGGCTTCAGCCCCAGCATTTT	CSAISGTGLQPQHF
14	TRBV28	NA	NA	TRBJ2-7	TGTGCCAGCAGTTCCCGAGGGGTGTCCTACGAGCAGTGCTTC	CASSSRGVSYEQCF
13	TRBV30	many	NA	TRBJ1-2	TGTGCCTGGAGCCACGGGGTTAACTATGGCTACACCTTC	CAWSHGVNYGYTF
16	TRBV2	NA	TRBD2	TRBJ2-1	TGTGCCAGCAGTGAAGTAGTGTGGGAGGGCCCGAATGAGCAGTTCTTC	CASSEVVWEGPNEQFF
19	TRBV20-1	many	NA	TRBJ1-5	TGCAGTGCTAGAGATAAGGCGGCAGGGCCCCTGGGCGGCAATCAGCCCCAGCATTTT	CSARDKAAGPLGGNQPQHF
15	TRBV20-1	few	NA	TRBJ2-3	TGCAGTGCTTCCGTTACGGGGGATCTCACAGATACGCAGTATTTT	CSASVTGDLTDTQYF
12	TRBV6-1	many	NA	TRBJ2-5	TGTGCCAGCAGCTCGGAAGGGGAGACCCAGTACTTC	CASSSEGETQYF
14	TRBV6-5	few	NA	TRBJ1-1	TGTGCCAGCAGTTACTTGAACAGCTACACTGAAGCTTTCTTT	CASSYLNSYTEAFF
15	TRBV2	many	NA	TRBJ1-2	TGTGCCAGCAGTGAAGCGCTTCCGGGGGACTATGGCTACACCTTC	CASSEALPGDYGYTF
15	TRBV11-3	many	NA	TRBJ2-7	TGTGCCAGCAGCTTAGCTCATCGGGGGGCCCACGAGCAGTACTTC	CASSLAHRGAHEQYF
20	TRBV20-1	NA	TRBD2	TRBJ2-7	TGCAGTGCCCGACTCCATTTGCCCGGGAGGCCCGCTAGCGGGGGGTACGAGCAGTACTTC	CSARLHLPGRPASGGYEQYF
15	TRBV28	NA	NA	TRBJ2-4	TGTGCCAGCAATAAAGGGGGAGGTGGCAAAAACATTCAGTACTTC	CASNKGGGGKNIQYF
14	TRBV6-1	many	NA	TRBJ1-5	TGTGCCAGCAGTGAATACAGGGATGACCAGCCCCAGCATTTT	CASSEYRDDQPQHF
14	TRBV28	many	NA	TRBJ1-3	TGTGCCAGCAGTAAGGGGGGCTCTGGAAACACCATATATTTT	CASSKGGSGNTIYF
13	TRBV7-8	many	NA	TRBJ2-2	TGTGCCAGCAGCTCAGACCTCACCGGGGAGCTGTTTTTT	CASSSDLTGELFF
15	TRBV28	many	TRBD1	TRBJ1-2	TGTGCCAGCAGTAAGACAGGGGAAGACAACTATGGCTACACCTTC	CASSKTGEDNYGYTF
14	TRBV11-2	many	NA	TRBJ2-5	TGTGCCAGCAGCACCGTGAGGGGCCAGGAGACCCAGTACTTC	CASSTVRGQETQYF
14	TRBV6-1	many	TRBD2	TRBJ2-5	TGTGCCAGCAAACTCGCCGGCGGGGGTGAGACCCAGTACTTC	CASKLAGGGETQYF
16	TRBV11-2	many	TRBD2	TRBJ2-1	TGTGCCAGCAGCTTAGGAGTTCGCCTAGCGGGGCCTGAGCAGTTCTTC	CASSLGVRLAGPEQFF
17	TRBV27	few	TRBD1	TRBJ2-7	TGTGCCAGCAGTTTATTGGGGTCGGGACAGGGGTCCTACGAGCAGTACTTC	CASSLLGSGQGSYEQYF
16	TRBV5-5	many	NA	TRBJ2-3	TGTGCCAGCAGCTTGGATAGGGGGAGGGACACAGATACGCAGTATTTT	CASSLDRGRDTDTQYF
17	TRBV7-3	many	TRBD2	TRBJ2-1	TGTGCCAGCAGCCCTACTAGCGGGGGGCACTCCTACAATGAGCAGTTCTTC	CASSPTSGGHSYNEQFF
12	TRBV11-1	many	NA	TRBJ2-3	TGTGCCAGCAGCTTAGCTAGAGATACGCAGTATTTT	CASSLARDTQYF
16	TRBV6-1	once	NA	TRBJ1-1	TGTGCCAACAGTCCTCTAGGGGGGATACTGAACACTGAAGCTTTCTTT	CANSPLGGILNTEAFF
14	TRBV5-1	few	NA	TRBJ1-1	TGCGCCAGCAGCTTGGGGAGGGAGGGCACTGAAGCTTTCTTT	CASSLGREGTEAFF
15	TRBV24-1	NA	NA	TRBJ1-1	TGTGCCACCAGTGTTTCCCCGGCGAGAAACACTGAAGCTTTCTTT	CATSVSPARNTEAFF
12	TRBV7-2	many	NA	TRBJ2-1	TGTGCCAGCAGCTTGTTTGGCTATGAGCAGTTCTTC	CASSLFGYEQFF
13	TRBV2	many	NA	TRBJ2-7	TGTGCCAGCAGTCTTCAGGGGAGGTACGAGCAGTACTTC	CASSLQGRYEQYF
15	TRBV27	few	NA	TRBJ2-1	TGTGCCAGCAGTTTTCCCGGGGGTGGGTACAATGAGCAGTTCTTC	CASSFPGGGYNEQFF
14	TRBV12-3/TRBV12-4	many	TRBD2	TRBJ2-1	TGTGCCAGCAGTCCGACTAGCGGTTACAATGAGCAGTTCTTC	CASSPTSGYNEQFF
13	TRBV27	NA	TRBD2	TRBJ2-5	TGTGCCAGCCAGGGAGGGGTATTGGAGACCCAGTACTTC	CASQGGVLETQYF
15	TRBV5-1	many	NA	TRBJ1-5	TGCGCCAGCAGCTTGACTGACCCTAGCAATCAGCCCCAGCATTTT	CASSLTDPSNQPQHF
16	TRBV9	NA	TRBD2	TRBJ2-3	TGTGCCAGCAGCCCACTAGCGGGGGGCCCGGGAGATACGCAGTATTTT	CASSPLAGGPGDTQYF
16	TRBV7-9	few	NA	TRBJ1-3	TGTGCCAGCAGCTTAGACACAGGGCGGCCTGGAAACACCATATATTTT	CASSLDTGRPGNTIYF
15	TRBV29-1	many	NA	TRBJ2-6	TGCAGCGTTGTAACAGGCAGGGTTGGGGCCAACGTCCTGACTTTC	CSVVTGRVGANVLTF
16	TRBV9	few	TRBD2	TRBJ2-1	TGTGCCAGCAGCGGGGTCGGGACTAGGGGTCTGAATGAGCAGTTCTTC	CASSGVGTRGLNEQFF
12	TRBV7-9	many	NA	TRBJ2-1	TGTGCCAGCAGCTTACCAATGAATGAGCAGTTCTTC	CASSLPMNEQFF
15	TRBV20-1	NA	TRBD1	TRBJ1-1	TGCAGTGCTAGAACACATAAGGGGGCCCACACTGAAGCTTTCTTT	CSARTHKGAHTEAFF
14	TRBV10-1	few	TRBD1	TRBJ2-3	TGCGCCAGCAGTAAACAGGGGACCACAGATACGCAGTATTTT	CASSKQGTTDTQYF
14	TRBV20-1	many	NA	TRBJ2-1	TGCAGTGCCGTGGGTAAGGGACCCTACAATGAGCAGTTCTTC	CSAVGKGPYNEQFF
13	TRBV12-3/TRBV12-4	many	NA	TRBJ2-7	TGTGCCAGCAGCACAAGGGGTCTATACGAGCAGTACTTC	CASSTRGLYEQYF